Following are 2 T cell receptor beta chains from one sample sequenced in a study of T cell changes during pregnancy in multiple sclerosis. TCRdb's copy holds only in-frame clones and misses some; the assay was immunoSEQ multiplex PCR. The repertoire has some 94,000 clones, about 92% of them found once; the top ten carry more than 1.5%. Sequencing was performed on peripheral blood, taken in the first trimester of pregnancy. Every receptor here comes from a female donor with multiple sclerosis, enrolled in a pregnancy study.

The chain carries TRBV25-1 and TRBJ1-1; D remains ambiguous. This CDR3 has 13 residues. Germline loops: CDR1 MGHDK, CDR2 SYGVNS. Trimming shortened V by 4 bases and J by 2 bases, and 8 bases separated the two germline ends. CDR3 nucleotide sequence: TGTGCCAGCAGTGCTAAACCCAACACTGAAGCTTTCTTT. It encodes CASSAKPNTEAFF.

As to this clone: Relative to the germline gene, one junction end is altered; a read error may explain this. The chain recombines TRBV29-1 with TRBJ2-2, with a possible D match to TRBD1 (6 bases). CDR3 length: 12 amino acids. The V gene's germline CDR1 is SQVTM and CDR2 ANQGSEA. In DNA, the CDR3 is TGCAGCGTTGTTGGGGACACTGGGGAGCTGTTTTTT. Protein: CSVVGDTGELFF.